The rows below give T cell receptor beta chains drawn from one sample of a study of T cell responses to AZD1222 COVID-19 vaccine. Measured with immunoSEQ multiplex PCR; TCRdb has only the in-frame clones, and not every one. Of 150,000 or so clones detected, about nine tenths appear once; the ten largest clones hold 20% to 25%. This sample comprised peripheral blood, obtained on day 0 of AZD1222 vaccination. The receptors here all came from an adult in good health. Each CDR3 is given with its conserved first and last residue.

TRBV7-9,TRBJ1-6,CASSRKGQLNSPLHF
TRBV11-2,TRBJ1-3,CASSLGLVSGNTIYF
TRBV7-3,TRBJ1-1,CASSLFGRLAEAFF
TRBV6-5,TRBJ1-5,CAIGTQGENQPQHF
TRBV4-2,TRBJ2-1,CASSSSGGASYNEQFF
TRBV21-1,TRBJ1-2,CASSKSRVVGGYTF
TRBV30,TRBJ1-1,CASKGGTEAFF
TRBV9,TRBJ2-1,CASSVGGGSWQLRSDNEQFF
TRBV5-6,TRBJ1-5,CASSLATLNQPQHF
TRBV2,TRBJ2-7,CASRGTQSYEQYF
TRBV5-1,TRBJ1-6,CASSLGGQYNSPLHF
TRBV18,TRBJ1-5,CASSPDREVQPQHF
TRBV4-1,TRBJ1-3,CASSPRAGSPGNTIYF
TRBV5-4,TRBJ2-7,CASSLKGNSYEQYF
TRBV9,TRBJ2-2,CASSIQGAGTGELFF
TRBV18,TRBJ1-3,CASSPSRISRNTIYF
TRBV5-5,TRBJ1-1,CASSGQGAVNTEAFF
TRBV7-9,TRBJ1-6,CASSSRGQERAYNSPLHF
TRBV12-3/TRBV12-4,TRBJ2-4,CASRVTGKNIQYF
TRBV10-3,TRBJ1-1,CAISEFGGNTEAFF
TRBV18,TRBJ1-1,CASSPPRPQGSTEAFF
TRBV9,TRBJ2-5,CASSVGADVKETQYF
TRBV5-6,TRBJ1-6,CASSWTVNSPLHF
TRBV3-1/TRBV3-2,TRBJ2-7,CASSPSPSRVDYEQYF
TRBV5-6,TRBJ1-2,CASSLSLGVSF
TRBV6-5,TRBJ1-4,CASSYYGRSDNEKLFF
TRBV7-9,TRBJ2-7,CASSFDGTGGYEQYF
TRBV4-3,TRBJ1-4,CASSQARGTTNEKLFF
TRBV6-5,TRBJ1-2,CASRPSGGYGYTF
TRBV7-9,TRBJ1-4,CASSLAGPGEKLFF
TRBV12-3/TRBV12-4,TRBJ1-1,CASSLNGGVAFF
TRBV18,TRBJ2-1,CASSPSVGAGQFF
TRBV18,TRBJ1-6,CASSPMTADNSPLHF
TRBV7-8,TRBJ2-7,CASSAGREGYEQYF
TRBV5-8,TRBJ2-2,CASSLLRNANTGELFF
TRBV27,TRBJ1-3,CASSLNVNSGNTIYF
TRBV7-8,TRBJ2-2,CASSPPGTVNTGELFF
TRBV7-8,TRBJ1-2,CASSATTGLGYTF
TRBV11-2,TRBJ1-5,CASSRGGPKSAQHF
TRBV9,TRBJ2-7,CASSTREGEGAYEQYF
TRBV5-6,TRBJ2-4,CASSSTRGLKNIQYF
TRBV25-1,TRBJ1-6,CASSESWPGDSPLHF
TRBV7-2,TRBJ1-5,CASSLVRGAGQPQHF
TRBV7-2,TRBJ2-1,CASSSRNEQFF
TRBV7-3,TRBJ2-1,CASSPGLAGMDEQFF
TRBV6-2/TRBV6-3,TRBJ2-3,CASTPGQGIPDTQYF
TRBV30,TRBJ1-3,CAWTGSGNTIYF
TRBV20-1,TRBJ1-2,CSAPPGNGYTF
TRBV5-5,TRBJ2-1,CASSLRGDPNEQFF
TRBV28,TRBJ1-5,CASLGPYQPQHF
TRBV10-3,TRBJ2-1,CAISAYWSDGHNEQFF
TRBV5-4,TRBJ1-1,CASSLGQGGYTEAFF
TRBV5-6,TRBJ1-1,CASSPTLSGTEAFF
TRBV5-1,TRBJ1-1,CASSGGGLRGTEAFF
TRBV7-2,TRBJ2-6,CASSPPFGQGLVGANVLTF
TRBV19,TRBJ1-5,CASSNPTGQGSGSNQPQHF
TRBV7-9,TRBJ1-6,CASSEGTGIYSPLHF
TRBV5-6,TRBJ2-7,CASSPRTPYEQYF
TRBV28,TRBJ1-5,CASTPTGNNQPQHF
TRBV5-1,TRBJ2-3,CASSLDIRTDTQYF